Only one count was recorded for the clone carrying this T cell receptor beta chain. This record belongs to a study of CD8 T cells in ankylosing spondylitis. TCRdb passed the 5' RACE reads through MiXCR, listing each CDR3 protein once. This sample has approximately 140,000 distinct CDR3 sequences, with around 42% found just once. The sample taken for sequencing was synovial fluid, either unsorted or a sorted T cell fraction (not recorded which). This TCR derives from a male donor with ankylosing spondylitis.

In nucleotides, the CDR3 is TGCGCCAGCAGCCAAGATCACCGGACGGCCTACAATGAGCAGTTCTTC. Residues: CASSQDHRTAYNEQFF. This rearrangement joins TRBV4-3 to TRBJ2-1; no clear D. Germline-derived CDR1 and CDR2 are LGHNA and YSLEER. This CDR3 is 16 amino acids long. V shed 0 bases and J shed 2 bases, with 11 bases lying between them.